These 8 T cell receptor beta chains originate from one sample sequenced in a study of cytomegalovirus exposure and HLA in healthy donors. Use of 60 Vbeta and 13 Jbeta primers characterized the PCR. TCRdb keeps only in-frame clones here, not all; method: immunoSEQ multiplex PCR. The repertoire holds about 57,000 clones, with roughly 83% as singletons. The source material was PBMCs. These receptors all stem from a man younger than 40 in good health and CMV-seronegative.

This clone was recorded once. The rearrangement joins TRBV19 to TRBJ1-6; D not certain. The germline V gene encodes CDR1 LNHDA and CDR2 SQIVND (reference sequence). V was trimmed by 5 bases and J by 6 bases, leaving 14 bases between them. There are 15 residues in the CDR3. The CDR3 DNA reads TGTGCCAGTAGTGGGAAGGGAGACCCTAATTCACCCCTCCACTTT. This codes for CASSGKGDPNSPLHF.

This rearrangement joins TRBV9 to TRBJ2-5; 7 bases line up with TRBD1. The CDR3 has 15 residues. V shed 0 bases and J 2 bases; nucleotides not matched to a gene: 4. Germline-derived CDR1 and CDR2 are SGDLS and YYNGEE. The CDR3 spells CASSVEGTEQETQYF. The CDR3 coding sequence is TGTGCCAGCAGCGTAGAAGGGACAGAACAAGAGACCCAGTACTTC.

CDR3 loop: CASSLAGTGNEKLFF. Here the CDR3 DNA reads TGTGCCAGCAGCTTAGCCGGGACAGGGAATGAAAAACTGTTTTTT. This chain joins TRBV7-9 and TRBJ1-4; 9 bases agree with TRBD1. Germline assignment: CDR1 SEHNR and CDR2 FQNEAQ (reference sequence). The V and J ends lost 0 bases and 5 bases, in that order; junction bases with no gene match: 1. The CDR3 has 15 amino acids.

Here the CDR3 reads CASTNSETGSREQFF. The CDR3 DNA is TGTGCCAGCACCAACTCCGAGACAGGGAGTCGGGAGCAGTTCTTC. This chain connects TRBV5-4 to TRBJ2-1, with 7 bases identical to TRBD1. Per the germline V gene, CDR1 is SGHNT and CDR2 is YYREEE (reference sequence). The V gene end was trimmed by 6 bases and the J gene end by 10 bases; junction bases not matched to a gene: 16. The length of the CDR3 is 15 residues.

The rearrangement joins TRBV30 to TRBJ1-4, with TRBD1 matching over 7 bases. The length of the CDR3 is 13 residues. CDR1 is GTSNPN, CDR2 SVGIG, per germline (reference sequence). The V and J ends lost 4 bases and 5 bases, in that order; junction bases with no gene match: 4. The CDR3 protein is CAWNRGRNEKLFF. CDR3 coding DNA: TGTGCCTGGAACAGGGGTCGCAATGAAAAACTGTTTTTT.

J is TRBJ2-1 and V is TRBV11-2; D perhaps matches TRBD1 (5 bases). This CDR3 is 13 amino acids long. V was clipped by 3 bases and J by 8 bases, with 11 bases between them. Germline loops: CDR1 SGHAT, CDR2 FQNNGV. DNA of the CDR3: TGTGCCAGCAGCTTGGCAGGGCCAGATGAGCAGTTCTTC. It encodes CASSLAGPDEQFF.

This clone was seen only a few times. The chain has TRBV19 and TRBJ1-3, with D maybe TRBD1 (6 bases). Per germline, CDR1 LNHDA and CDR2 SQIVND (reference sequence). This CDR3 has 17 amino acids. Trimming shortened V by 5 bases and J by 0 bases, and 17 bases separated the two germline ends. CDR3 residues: CASSLVRQDYSGNTIYF. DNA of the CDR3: TGTGCCAGTAGTCTGGTCCGACAGGATTACTCTGGAAACACCATATATTTT. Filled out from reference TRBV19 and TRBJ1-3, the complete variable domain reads DGGITQSPKYLFRKEGQNVTLSCEQNLNHDAMYWYRQDPGQGLRLIYYSQIVNDFQKGDIAEGYSVSREKKESFPLTVTSAQKNPTAFYLCASSLVRQDYSGNTIYFGEGSWLTVV.

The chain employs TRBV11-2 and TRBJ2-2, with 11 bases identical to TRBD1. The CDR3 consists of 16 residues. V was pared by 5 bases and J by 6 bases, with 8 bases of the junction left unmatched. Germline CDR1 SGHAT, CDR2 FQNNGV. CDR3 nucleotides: TGTGCCAGCAGCGACTGGACAGGGGGCCCGTCCGGGGAGCTGTTTTTT. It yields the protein CASSDWTGGPSGELFF.